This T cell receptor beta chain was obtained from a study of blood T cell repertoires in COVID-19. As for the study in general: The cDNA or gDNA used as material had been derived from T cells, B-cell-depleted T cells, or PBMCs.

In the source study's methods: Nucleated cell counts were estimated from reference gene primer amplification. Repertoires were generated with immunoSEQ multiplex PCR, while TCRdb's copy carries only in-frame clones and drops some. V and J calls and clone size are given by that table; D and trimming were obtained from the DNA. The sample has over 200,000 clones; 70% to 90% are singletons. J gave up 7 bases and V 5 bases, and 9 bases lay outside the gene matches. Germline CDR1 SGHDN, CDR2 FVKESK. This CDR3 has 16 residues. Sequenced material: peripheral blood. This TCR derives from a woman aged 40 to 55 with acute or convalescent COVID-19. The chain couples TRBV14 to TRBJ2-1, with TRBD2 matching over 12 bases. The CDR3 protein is CASSLIPGLAGNEQFF. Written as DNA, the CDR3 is TGTGCCAGCAGCTTAATTCCGGGACTAGCGGGTAATGAGCAGTTCTTC. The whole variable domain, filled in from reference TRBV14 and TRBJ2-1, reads EAGVTQFPSHSVIEKGQTVTLRCDPISGHDNLYWYRRVMGKEIKFLLHFVKESKQDESGMPNNRFLAERTGGTYSTLKVQPAELEDSGVYFCASSLIPGLAGNEQFFGPGTRLTVL.